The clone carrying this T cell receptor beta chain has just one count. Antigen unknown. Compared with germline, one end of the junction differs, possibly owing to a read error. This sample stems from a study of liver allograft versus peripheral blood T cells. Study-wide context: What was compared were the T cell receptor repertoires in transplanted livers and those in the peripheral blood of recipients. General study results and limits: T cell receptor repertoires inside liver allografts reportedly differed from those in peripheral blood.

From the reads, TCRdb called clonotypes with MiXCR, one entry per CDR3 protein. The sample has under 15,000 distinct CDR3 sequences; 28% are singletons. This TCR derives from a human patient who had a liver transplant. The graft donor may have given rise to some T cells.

The CDR3 coding sequence is TGTACCAGCAGTGAAAGGGTGGGGGGCTTCTCTGACGAGCAGTACTTC. Translated, it gives CTSSERVGGFSDEQYF. The V call is TRBV25-1, the J call TRBJ2-7; the D gene could be TRBD1 or TRBD2 (6 bases each). The CDR3 has 16 amino acids. Germline V gene sequence: CDR1 MGHDK, CDR2 SYGVNS.